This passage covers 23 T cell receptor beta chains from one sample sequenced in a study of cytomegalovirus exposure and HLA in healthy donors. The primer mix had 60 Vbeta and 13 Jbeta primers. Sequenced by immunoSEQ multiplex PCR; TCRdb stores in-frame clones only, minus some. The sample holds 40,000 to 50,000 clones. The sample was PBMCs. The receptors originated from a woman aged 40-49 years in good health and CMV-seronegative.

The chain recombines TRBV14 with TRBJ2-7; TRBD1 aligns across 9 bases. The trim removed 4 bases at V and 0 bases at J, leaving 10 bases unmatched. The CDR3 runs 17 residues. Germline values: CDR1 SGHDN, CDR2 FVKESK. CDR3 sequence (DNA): TGTGCCAGCAGCCGATTAACAGGGGGCTCCTACTCCTACGAGCAGTACTTC. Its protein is CASSRLTGGSYSYEQYF.

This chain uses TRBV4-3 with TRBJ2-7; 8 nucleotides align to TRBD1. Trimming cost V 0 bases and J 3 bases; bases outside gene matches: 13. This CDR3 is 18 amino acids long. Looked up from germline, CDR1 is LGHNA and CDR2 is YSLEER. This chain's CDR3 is CASSQEGLRQDRVYEQYF. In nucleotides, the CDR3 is TGCGCCAGCAGCCAAGAGGGTCTTCGTCAGGACAGGGTCTACGAGCAGTACTTC.

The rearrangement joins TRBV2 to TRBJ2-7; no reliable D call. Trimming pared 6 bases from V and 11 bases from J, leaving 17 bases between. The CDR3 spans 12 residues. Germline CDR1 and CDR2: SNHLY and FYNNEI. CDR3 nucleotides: TGTGCCAGCAGCTCCCAACAGCATTTCAAGTACTTC. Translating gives CASSSQQHFKYF.

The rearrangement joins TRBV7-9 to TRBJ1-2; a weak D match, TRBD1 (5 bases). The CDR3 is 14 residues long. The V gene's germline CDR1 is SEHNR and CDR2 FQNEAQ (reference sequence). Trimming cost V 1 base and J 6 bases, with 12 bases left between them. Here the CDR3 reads CASSLGGGTDGYTF. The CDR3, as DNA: TGTGCCAGCAGCTTAGGCGGGGGGACGGATGGCTACACCTTC.

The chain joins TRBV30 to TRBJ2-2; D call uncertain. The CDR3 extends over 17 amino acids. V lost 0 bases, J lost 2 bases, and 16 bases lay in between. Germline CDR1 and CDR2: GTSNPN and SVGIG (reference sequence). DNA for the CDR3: TGTGCCTGGAGTGTACTCATTTCTAGGTCAAACACCGGGGAGCTGTTTTTT. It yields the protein CAWSVLISRSNTGELFF.

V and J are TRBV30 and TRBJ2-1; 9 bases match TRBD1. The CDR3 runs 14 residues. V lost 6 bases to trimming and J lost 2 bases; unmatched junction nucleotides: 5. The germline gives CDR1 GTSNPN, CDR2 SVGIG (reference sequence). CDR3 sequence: CACLRDRAYNEQFF. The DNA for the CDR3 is TGTGCCTGCCTTCGGGACAGGGCCTACAATGAGCAGTTCTTC.

As DNA, the CDR3 is TGTGCCAGCAGCTCACGGTGGGGCAGGGGGAACACCGGGGAGCTGTTTTTT. Translated, it gives CASSSRWGRGNTGELFF. The rearrangement links TRBV7-9 to TRBJ2-2; possible D gene TRBD1, 6 bases. The CDR3 loop spans 17 amino acids. Germline CDR1 reads SEHNR; CDR2 reads FQNEAQ (reference sequence). V was cut by 4 bases and J by 1 base, with 16 bases left in between.

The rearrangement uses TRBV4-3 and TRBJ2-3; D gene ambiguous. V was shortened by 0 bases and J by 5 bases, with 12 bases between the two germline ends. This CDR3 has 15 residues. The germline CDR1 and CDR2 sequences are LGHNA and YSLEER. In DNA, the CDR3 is TGCGCCAGCAGCCAAGACGGTATAAGAGGAGATACGCAGTATTTT. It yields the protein CASSQDGIRGDTQYF.

The CDR3 region has the DNA TGTGCCAGCAGCTTCGGGGGAAACTATGGCTACACCTTC. As protein: CASSFGGNYGYTF. This chain connects TRBV13 to TRBJ1-2; tentatively, D is TRBD1 (5 bases). The CDR3 runs 13 residues. Trimming pared 3 bases from V and 2 bases from J, leaving 7 bases between. Per the germline V gene, CDR1 is PRHDT and CDR2 is FYEKMQ (reference sequence).

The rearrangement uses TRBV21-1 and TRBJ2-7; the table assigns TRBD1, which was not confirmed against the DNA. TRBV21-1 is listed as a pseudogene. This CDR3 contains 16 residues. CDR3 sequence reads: CASSLGVWVLVYEQYF. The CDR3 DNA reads TGTGCCAGCAGCTTAGGGGTCTGGGTTTTGGTCTACGAGCAGTACTTC.

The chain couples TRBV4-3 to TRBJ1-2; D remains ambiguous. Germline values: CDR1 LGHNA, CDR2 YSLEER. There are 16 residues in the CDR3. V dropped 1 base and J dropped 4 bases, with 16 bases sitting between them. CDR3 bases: TGCGCCAGCAGCCAAGTAACCGAGGGTCTGGGCTATGGCTACACCTTC. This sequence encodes CASSQVTEGLGYGYTF.

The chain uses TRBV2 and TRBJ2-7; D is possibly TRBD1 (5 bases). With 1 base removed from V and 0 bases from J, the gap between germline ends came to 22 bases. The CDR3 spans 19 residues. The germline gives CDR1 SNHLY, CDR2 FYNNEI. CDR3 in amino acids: CASSEGRRGTKMISYEQYF. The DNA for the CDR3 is TGTGCCAGCAGTGAAGGGAGAAGGGGAACTAAAATGATCTCCTACGAGCAGTACTTC.

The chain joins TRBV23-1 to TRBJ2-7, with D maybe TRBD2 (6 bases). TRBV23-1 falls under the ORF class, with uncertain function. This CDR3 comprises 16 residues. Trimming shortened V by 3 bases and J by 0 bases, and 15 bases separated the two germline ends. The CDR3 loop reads CASSHKTRGNSYEQYF. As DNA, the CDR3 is TGCGCCAGCAGTCACAAGACTAGAGGCAACTCCTACGAGCAGTACTTC.

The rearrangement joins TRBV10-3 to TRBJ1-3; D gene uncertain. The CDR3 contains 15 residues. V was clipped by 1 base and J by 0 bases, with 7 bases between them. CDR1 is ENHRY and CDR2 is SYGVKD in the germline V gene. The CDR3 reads CAISEFGGSGNTIYF. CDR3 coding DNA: TGTGCCATCAGTGAGTTTGGAGGCTCTGGAAACACCATATATTTT.

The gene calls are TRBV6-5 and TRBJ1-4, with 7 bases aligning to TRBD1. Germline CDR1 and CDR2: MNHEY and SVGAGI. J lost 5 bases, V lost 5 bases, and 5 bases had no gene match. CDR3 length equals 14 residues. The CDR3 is CASSRGQQNEKLFF. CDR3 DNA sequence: TGTGCCAGCAGTCGGGGACAGCAAAATGAAAAACTGTTTTTT.

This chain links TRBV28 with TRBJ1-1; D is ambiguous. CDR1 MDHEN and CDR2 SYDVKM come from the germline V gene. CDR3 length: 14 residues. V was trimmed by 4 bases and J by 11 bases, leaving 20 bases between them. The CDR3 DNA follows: TGTGCCAGCAGTTCTGCCCGGCGTCGGCCGGAGGCTTTCTTT. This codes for CASSSARRRPEAFF.

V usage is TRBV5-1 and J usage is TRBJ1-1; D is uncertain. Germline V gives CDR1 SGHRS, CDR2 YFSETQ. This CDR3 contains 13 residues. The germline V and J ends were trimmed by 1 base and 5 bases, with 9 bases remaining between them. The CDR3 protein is CASSLRGGTEAFF. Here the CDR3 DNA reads TGCGCCAGCAGCTTGCGGGGAGGGACTGAAGCTTTCTTT.

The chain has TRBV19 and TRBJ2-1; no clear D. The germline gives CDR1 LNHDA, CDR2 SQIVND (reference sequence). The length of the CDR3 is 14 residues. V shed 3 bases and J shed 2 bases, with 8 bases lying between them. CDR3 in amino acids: CASSIQQAYNEQFF. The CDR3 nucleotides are TGTGCCAGTAGTATTCAGCAGGCCTACAATGAGCAGTTCTTC.

CDR3 sequence reads: CSVEVVEPANTGELFF. The CDR3 DNA reads TGCAGCGTTGAAGTGGTGGAGCCCGCGAACACCGGGGAGCTGTTTTTT. The genes are TRBV29-1 and TRBJ2-2; D ambiguous. Germline V gives CDR1 SQVTM, CDR2 ANQGSEA. The CDR3 runs to 16 residues. With 1 base removed from V and 0 bases from J, the gap between germline ends came to 12 bases.

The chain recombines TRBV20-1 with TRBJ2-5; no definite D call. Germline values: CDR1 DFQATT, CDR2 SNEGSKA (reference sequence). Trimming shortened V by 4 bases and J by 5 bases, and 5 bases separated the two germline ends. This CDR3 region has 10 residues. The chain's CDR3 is CSATSETQYF. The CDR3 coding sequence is TGCAGTGCTACGTCCGAGACCCAGTACTTC.

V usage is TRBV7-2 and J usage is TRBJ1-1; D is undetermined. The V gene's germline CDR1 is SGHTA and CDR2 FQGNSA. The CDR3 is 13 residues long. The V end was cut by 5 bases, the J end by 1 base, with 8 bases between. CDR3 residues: CASSPTWNTEAFF. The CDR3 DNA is TGTGCCAGCAGCCCGACATGGAACACTGAAGCTTTCTTT. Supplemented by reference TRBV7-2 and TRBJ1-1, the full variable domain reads GAGVSQSPSNKVTEKGKDVELRCDPISGHTALYWYRQSLGQGLEFLIYFQGNSAPDKSGLPSDRFSAERTGGSVSTLTIQRTQQEDSAVYLCASSPTWNTEAFFGQGTRLTVV.

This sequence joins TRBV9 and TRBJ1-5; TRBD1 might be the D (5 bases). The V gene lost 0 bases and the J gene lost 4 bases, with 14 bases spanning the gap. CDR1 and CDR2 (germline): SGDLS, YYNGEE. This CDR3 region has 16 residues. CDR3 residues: CASSVVLGGDNQPQHF. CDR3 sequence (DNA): TGTGCCAGCAGCGTAGTTCTGGGAGGGGATAATCAGCCCCAGCATTTT.

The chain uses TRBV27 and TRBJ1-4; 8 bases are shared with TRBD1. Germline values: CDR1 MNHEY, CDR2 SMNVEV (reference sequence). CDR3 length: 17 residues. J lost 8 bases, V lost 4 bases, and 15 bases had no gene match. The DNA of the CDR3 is TGTGCCAGCAGTTCGTGGGGGGGAACAGGGGGAAGGGAAAAACTGTTTTTT. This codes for CASSSWGGTGGREKLFF.